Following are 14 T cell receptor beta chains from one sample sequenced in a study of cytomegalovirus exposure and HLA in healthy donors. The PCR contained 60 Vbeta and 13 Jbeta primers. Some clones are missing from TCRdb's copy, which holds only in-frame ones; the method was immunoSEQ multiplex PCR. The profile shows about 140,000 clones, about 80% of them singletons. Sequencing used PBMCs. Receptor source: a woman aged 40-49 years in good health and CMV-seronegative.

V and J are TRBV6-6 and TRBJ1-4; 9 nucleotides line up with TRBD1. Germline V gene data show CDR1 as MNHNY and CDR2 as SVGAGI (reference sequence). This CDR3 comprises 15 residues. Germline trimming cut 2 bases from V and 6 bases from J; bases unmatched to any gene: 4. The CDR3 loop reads CASSYGGTGYEKLFF. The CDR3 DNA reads TGTGCCAGCAGTTACGGGGGGACAGGGTATGAAAAACTGTTTTTT.

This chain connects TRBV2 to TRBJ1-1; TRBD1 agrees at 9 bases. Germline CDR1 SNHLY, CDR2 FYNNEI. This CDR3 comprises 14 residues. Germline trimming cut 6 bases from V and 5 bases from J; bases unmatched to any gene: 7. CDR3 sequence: CASSFDRGSTEAFF. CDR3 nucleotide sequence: TGTGCCAGCAGCTTCGACAGGGGGAGTACTGAAGCTTTCTTT.

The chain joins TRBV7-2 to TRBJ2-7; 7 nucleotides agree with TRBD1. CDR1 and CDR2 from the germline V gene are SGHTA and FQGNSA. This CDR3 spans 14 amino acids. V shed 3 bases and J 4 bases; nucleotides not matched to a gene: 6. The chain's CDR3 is CASSFRGGAYEQYF. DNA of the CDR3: TGTGCCAGCAGCTTCCGAGGGGGCGCGTACGAGCAGTACTTC.

The CDR3 nucleotides read TGTGCCAGCAGCTTGGAAGGGGCTAGCGGACCAAGGCGTGAGCAGTTCTTC. It encodes CASSLEGASGPRREQFF. The rearrangement uses TRBV5-8 and TRBJ2-1, with 7 bases fitting TRBD2. Germline V gene data show CDR1 as SGHTS and CDR2 as YDEGEE. The CDR3 is 17 amino acids. With 0 bases clipped from V and 9 bases from J, the junction kept 15 bases outside the gene matches.

CDR3 nucleotide sequence: TGTGCCAGCAGCTTAGCCCAGACTAGTGACACCGGGGAGCTGTTTTTT. Its translation: CASSLAQTSDTGELFF. V is TRBV7-9 and J is TRBJ2-2, with D possibly being TRBD2 (6 bases). This CDR3 spans 16 amino acids. Between the trimmed V and J ends, which lost 0 bases and 3 bases, there was a span of 11 bases. Germline V gene data show CDR1 as SEHNR and CDR2 as FQNEAQ (reference sequence).

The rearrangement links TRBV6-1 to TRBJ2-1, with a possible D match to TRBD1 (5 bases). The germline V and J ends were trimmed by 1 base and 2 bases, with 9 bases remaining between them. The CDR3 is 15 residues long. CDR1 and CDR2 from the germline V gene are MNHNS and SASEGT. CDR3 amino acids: CASSEGGGPYNEQFF. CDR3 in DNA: TGTGCCAGCAGTGAAGGGGGCGGACCCTACAATGAGCAGTTCTTC.

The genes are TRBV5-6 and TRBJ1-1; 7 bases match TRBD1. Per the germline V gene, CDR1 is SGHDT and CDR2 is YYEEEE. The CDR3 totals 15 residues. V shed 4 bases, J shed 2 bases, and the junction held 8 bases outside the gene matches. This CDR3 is CASSRYDRENTEAFF. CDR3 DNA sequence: TGTGCCAGCAGCCGCTACGACAGGGAAAACACTGAAGCTTTCTTT.

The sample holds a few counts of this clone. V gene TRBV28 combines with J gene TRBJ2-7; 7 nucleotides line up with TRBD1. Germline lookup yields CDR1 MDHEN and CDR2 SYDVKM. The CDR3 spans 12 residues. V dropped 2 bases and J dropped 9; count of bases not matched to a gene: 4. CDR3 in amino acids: CASSLIRQGQYF. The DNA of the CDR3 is TGTGCCAGCAGTTTAATACGACAGGGGCAGTACTTC.

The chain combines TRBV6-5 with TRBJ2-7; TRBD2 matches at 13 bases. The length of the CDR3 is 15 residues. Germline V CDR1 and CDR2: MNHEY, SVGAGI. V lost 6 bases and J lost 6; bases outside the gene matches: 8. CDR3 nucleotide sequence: TGTGCCAGCAGCTCCTGGACTAGCGGGAGTCCCGAGCAGTACTTC. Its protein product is CASSSWTSGSPEQYF.

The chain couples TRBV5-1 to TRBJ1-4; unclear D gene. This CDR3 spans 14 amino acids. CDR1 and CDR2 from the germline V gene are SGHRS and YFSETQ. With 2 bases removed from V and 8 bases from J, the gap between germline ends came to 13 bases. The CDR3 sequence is CASSLAGIGEKLFF. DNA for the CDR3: TGCGCCAGCAGCTTAGCGGGGATAGGGGAAAAACTGTTTTTT.

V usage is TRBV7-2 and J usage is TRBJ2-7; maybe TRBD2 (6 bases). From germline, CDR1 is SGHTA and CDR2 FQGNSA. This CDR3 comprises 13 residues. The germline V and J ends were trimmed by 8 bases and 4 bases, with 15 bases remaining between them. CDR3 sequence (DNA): TGTGCCAGCTCCTTTCGGGGGACGTACGAGCAGTACTTC. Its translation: CASSFRGTYEQYF.

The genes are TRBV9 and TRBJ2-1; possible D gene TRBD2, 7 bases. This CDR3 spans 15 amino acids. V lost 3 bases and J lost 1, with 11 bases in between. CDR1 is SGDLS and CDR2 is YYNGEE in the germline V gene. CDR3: CASSEGRGSYNEQFF. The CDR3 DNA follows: TGTGCCAGCAGCGAGGGGAGGGGGTCCTACAATGAGCAGTTCTTC.

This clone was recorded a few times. CDR3 bases: TGTGCCAGCAGTTTCGGGGGGGCCGGCAATCAGCCCCAGCATTTT. It codes for CASSFGGAGNQPQHF. The chain combines TRBV27 with TRBJ1-5, with a weak D call TRBD1 (6 bases). The V gene lost 3 bases and the J gene lost 2 bases, with 11 bases spanning the gap. This CDR3 is 15 amino acids long. The V gene's germline CDR1 is MNHEY and CDR2 SMNVEV (reference sequence).

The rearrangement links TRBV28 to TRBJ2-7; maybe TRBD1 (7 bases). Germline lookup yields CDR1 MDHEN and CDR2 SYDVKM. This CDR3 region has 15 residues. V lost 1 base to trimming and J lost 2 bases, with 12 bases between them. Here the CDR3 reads CASSLYQGGAYEQYF. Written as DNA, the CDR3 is TGTGCCAGCAGTTTATATCAGGGGGGAGCCTACGAGCAGTACTTC.